The T cell receptor beta chain under discussion was sequenced for a study of cytomegalovirus exposure and HLA in healthy donors. Germline V gene data show CDR1 as SQVTM and CDR2 as ANQGSEA. Trimming shortened V by 0 bases and J by 2 bases, and 3 bases separated the two germline ends. CDR3 length: 12 amino acids. Use of 60 Vbeta and 13 Jbeta primers characterized the PCR. Here immunoSEQ multiplex PCR was the method, and the copy in TCRdb shows in-frame clones only, minus some. Altogether approximately 120,000 clones are present, around 73% being singletons, with the ten largest covering approximately 8.4%.

Sequencing input: PBMCs. The chain combines TRBV29-1 with TRBJ2-3; D gene uncertain. The TCR originated in a man aged 40-55 years in good health and CMV-seronegative. For the CDR3, the DNA is TGCAGCGTTGAAGAAGCCACAGATACGCAGTATTTT. The encoded protein is CSVEEATDTQYF.